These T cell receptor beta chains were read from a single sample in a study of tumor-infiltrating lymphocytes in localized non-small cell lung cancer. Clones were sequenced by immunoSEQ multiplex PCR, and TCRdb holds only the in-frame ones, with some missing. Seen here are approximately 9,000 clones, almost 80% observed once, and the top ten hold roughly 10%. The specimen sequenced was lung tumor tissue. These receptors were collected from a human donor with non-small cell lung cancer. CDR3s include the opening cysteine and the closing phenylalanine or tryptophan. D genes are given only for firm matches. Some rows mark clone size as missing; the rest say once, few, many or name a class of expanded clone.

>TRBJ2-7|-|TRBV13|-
CASSSQQKVSYEQYF
TGTGCCAGCAGCTCTCAACAGAAAGTCTCCTACGAGCAGTACTTC
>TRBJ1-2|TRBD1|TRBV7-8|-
CASSLVQGGLTGYGYTF
TGTGCCAGCAGCTTAGTTCAGGGGGGTTTAACGGGGTATGGCTACACCTTC
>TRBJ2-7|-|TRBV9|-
CASSVGPSPSYEQYF
TGTGCCAGCAGCGTAGGACCGAGCCCCTCCTACGAGCAGTACTTC
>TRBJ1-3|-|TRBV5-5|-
CASSLNPPGNLPTIYF
TGTGCCAGCAGCTTGAATCCCCCAGGAAATCTGCCCACCATATATTTT
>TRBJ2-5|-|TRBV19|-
CASSMIVGQQETQYF
TGTGCCAGTAGTATGATCGTTGGGCAGCAAGAGACCCAGTACTTC
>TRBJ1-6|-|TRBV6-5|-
CASSYEDSSYNSPLHF
TGTGCCAGCAGTTACGAGGATAGCTCCTATAATTCACCCCTCCACTTT
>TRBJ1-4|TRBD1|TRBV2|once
CASRQPGQGSRTNEKLFF
TGTGCCAGCAGACAACCGGGACAGGGGTCGAGAACTAATGAAAAACTGTTTTTT
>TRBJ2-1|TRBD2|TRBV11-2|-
CASSLIPGLAGFF
TGTGCCAGCAGCTTAATCCCGGGACTAGCGGGGTTCTTC
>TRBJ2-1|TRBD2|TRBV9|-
CASSSRTSGSSSYNEQFF
TGTGCCAGCAGCTCCCGGACTAGCGGGAGCAGCTCCTACAATGAGCAGTTCTTC
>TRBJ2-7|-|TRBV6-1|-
CASTRGLRYEQYF
TGTGCCAGCACCCGGGGGCTAAGATACGAGCAGTACTTC
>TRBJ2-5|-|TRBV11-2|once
CASSLELRGETQYF
TGTGCCAGCAGCTTGGAACTCAGAGGGGAGACCCAGTACTTC
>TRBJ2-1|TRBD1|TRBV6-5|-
CASSFDRGRWNEQFF
TGTGCCAGCAGCTTCGACAGGGGGCGATGGAATGAGCAGTTCTTC
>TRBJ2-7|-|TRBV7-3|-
CASSLTSGGRYEQYF
TGTGCCAGCAGCCTTACCTCGGGGGGCAGGTACGAGCAGTACTTC
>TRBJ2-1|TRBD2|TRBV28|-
CASSFGITGSTAGRLGDNEQFF
TGTGCCAGCAGTTTCGGCATCACAGGTTCGACAGCGGGACGATTAGGAGACAATGAGCAGTTCTTC
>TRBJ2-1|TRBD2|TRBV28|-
CASSSWTSGAVNNEQFF
TGTGCCAGCAGCTCTTGGACTAGCGGGGCCGTTAACAATGAGCAGTTCTTC
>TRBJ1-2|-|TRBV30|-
CACWGVPHGYTF
TGTGCCTGTTGGGGGGTTCCCCATGGCTACACCTTC
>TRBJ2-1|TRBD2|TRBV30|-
CAWLAGEAYNEQFF
TGTGCCTGGCTAGCGGGGGAAGCCTACAATGAGCAGTTCTTC
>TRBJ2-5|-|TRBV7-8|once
CASNQAGRETQYF
TGTGCCAGCAACCAAGCAGGGCGAGAGACCCAGTACTTC